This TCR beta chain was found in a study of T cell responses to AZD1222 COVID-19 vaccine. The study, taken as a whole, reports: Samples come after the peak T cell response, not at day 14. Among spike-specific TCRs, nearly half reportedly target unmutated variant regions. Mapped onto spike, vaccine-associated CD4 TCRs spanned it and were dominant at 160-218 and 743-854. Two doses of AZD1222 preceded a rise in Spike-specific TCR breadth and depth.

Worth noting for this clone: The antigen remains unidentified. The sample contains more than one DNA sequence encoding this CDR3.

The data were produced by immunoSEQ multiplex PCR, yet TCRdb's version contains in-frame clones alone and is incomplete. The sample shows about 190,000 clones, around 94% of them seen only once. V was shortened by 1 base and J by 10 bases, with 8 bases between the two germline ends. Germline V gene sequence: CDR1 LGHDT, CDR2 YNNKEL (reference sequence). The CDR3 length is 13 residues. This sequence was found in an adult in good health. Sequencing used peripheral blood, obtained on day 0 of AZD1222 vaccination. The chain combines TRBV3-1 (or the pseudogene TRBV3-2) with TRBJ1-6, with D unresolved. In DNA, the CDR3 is TGTGCCAGCAGCCAAGCTCTCGAGTCACCCCTCCACTTT. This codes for CASSQALESPLHF.